A selection of T cell receptor beta chains follows, all from one sample in a study of cytomegalovirus exposure and HLA in healthy donors. Using immunoSEQ multiplex PCR, the repertoire was profiled, and TCRdb retains in-frame clones only, with some absent. The sample records around 170,000 clones, roughly 85% being singletons. The specimen was PBMCs. The receptors shown here come from a middle-aged woman in good health and CMV-seronegative. Each CDR3 is given with its conserved first and last residue. Each record gives: J gene, V gene, CDR3 protein.

>TRBJ1-1|TRBV6-6
CASSLKLQGEAFF
>TRBJ1-2|TRBV28
CASSSPGVNYGYTF
>TRBJ2-7|TRBV4-2
CASSQDAGWESYEQYF
>TRBJ1-4|TRBV7-9
CASSYDRDFNEKLFF
>TRBJ2-1|TRBV7-3
CASSHSGVAYNEQFF
>TRBJ1-3|TRBV9
CASSTGGNTIYF
>TRBJ2-3|TRBV7-9
CASSWGVLAGDSTDTQYF
>TRBJ2-2|TRBV9
CASSVQNTGELFF
>TRBJ2-1|TRBV5-5
CASGDTYNEQFF
>TRBJ1-2|TRBV7-9
CASSLMQGLYGYTF
>TRBJ2-2|TRBV27
CASSQQGALTGELFF
>TRBJ1-5|TRBV30
CAWSRQGLLDQPQHF
>TRBJ2-5|TRBV10-3
CAISESGGDQETQYF